Following are 5 T cell receptor beta chains from one sample sequenced in a study of cytomegalovirus exposure and HLA in healthy donors. 60 Vbeta and 13 Jbeta primers were used in PCR. TCRdb's copy holds only in-frame clones and misses some; the assay was immunoSEQ multiplex PCR. The sample records roughly 86,000 clones, about three quarters being singletons. Material for sequencing was PBMCs. Receptors originate from a female donor in good health and CMV-seronegative.

V and J are TRBV21-1 and TRBJ2-7; the D call TRBD2 from the table was never checked on the DNA. TRBV21-1 is shown as a pseudogene. The CDR3 spans 14 residues. CDR3 amino acids: CASSFRLVYYEQYF. CDR3 coding DNA: TGTGCCAGCAGCTTCCGACTAGTATACTACGAGCAGTACTTC.

CDR3 amino acids: CASSYSQEPSGNTIYF. The CDR3 region has the DNA TGTGCCAGCAGTTACTCACAGGAACCCTCTGGAAACACCATATATTTT. This chain connects TRBV6-5 to TRBJ1-3; maybe TRBD1 (5 bases). CDR1 and CDR2 from the germline V gene are MNHEY and SVGAGI. The CDR3 is made up of 16 amino acids. The germline V and J ends were trimmed by 0 bases and 0 bases, with 9 bases remaining between them.

The chain carries TRBV25-1 and TRBJ1-1, with a tentative D call TRBD1 (5 bases). The V gene's germline CDR1 is MGHDK and CDR2 SYGVNS. V was pared by 5 bases and J by 2 bases, with 9 bases between. The CDR3 totals 13 residues. The CDR3 is CASSWDFNTEAFF. The CDR3 coding sequence is TGTGCCAGCAGTTGGGACTTTAACACTGAAGCTTTCTTT.

The rearrangement joins TRBV10-3 to TRBJ1-6; 8 bases align to TRBD1. CDR1 and CDR2 from the germline V gene are ENHRY and SYGVKD. The CDR3 runs to 16 residues. Trimming at V came to 0 bases and at J to 9 bases, leaving 7 bases not matched to a gene. The CDR3 reads CAISESGAGGISPLHF. The CDR3 coding sequence is TGTGCCATCAGTGAGTCGGGTGCAGGGGGCATTTCACCCCTCCACTTT.

This sequence joins TRBV27 and TRBJ2-7; weak D call: TRBD1 (6 bases). The germline V gene encodes CDR1 MNHEY and CDR2 SMNVEV (reference sequence). The V end lost 5 bases, the J end lost 0 bases, and 14 bases lay between the germline ends. The CDR3 runs to 15 residues. CDR3 DNA sequence: TGTGCCAGCAGTCAACAGGGTCTCTTCTCCTACGAGCAGTACTTC. This codes for CASSQQGLFSYEQYF.